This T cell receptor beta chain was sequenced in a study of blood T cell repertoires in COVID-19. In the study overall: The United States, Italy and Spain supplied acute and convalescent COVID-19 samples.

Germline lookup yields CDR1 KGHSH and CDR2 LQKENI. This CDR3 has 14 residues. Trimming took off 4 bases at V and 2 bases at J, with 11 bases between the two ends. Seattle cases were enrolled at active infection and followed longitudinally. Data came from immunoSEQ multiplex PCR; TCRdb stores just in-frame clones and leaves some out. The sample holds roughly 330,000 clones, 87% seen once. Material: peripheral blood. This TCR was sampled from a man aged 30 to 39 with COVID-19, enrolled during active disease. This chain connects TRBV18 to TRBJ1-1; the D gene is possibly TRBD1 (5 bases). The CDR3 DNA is TGTGCCAGCTCACTGACCCAGGGCAACACTGAAGCTTTCTTT. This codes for CASSLTQGNTEAFF. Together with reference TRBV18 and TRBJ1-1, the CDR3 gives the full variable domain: NAGVMQNPRHLVRRRGQEARLRCSPMKGHSHVYWYRQLPEEGLKFMVYLQKENIIDESGMPKERFSAEFPKEGPSILRIQQVVRGDSAAYFCASSLTQGNTEAFFGQGTRLTVV.